The clone carrying this T cell receptor (beta chain) was seen many times. These data belong to a study of T cells in Graves' hyperthyroidism and ophthalmopathy. TCR beta CDR3 regions were amplified from RNA. Initially, a first-round RT-PCR of the TCR CDR3 employed the HTBI primer set. TCRdb reprocessed the multiplex PCR reads with MiXCR, giving one entry per CDR3 protein. Among approximately 400,000 distinct CDR3 sequences, around 15% were seen once, and the ten largest hold 25% to 30%. Trimming cost V 4 bases and J 7 bases; bases outside gene matches: 19. Germline V gene sequence: CDR1 MNHNS, CDR2 SASEGT. This CDR3 comprises 18 residues. Clinical symptoms, serum thyroxine, TRAb, thyroid ultrasound and orbital computed tomography informed diagnoses.

The sequence was obtained from a man aged 50 to 60 with Graves' ophthalmopathy. The chain carries TRBV6-1 and TRBJ1-5, with 7 nucleotides matching TRBD1. The material sequenced was blood. CDR3 region: CASSGSVAQGRWKQPQHF. Written as DNA, the CDR3 is TGTGCCAGCAGTGGCAGTGTAGCACAGGGGAGATGGAAGCAGCCCCAGCATTTT.